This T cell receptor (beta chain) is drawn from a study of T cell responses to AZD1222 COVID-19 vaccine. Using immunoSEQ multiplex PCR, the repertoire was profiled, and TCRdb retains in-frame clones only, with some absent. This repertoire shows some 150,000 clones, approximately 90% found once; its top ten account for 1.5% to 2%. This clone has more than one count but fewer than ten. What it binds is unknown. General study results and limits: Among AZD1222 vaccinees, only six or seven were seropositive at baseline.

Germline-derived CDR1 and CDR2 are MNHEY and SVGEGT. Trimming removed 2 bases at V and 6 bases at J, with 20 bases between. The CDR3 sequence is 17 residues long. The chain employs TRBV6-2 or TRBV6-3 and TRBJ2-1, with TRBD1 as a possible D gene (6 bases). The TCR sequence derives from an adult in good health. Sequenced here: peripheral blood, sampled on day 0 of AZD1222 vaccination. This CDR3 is CASSYLPGVFDANEQFF. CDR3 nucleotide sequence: TGTGCCAGCAGTTACCTCCCAGGGGTTTTTGACGCCAATGAGCAGTTCTTC.